A selection of T cell receptor beta chains follows, all from one sample in a study of cytomegalovirus exposure and HLA in healthy donors. Assay: immunoSEQ multiplex PCR; the TCRdb copy retains only in-frame clones and omits some. This sample has 100,000 to 150,000 clones; approximately 80% occur once, and the top ten carry 2% to 2.5%. What was sequenced was PBMCs. These receptors were obtained from a woman between 35 and 50 years old in good health and CMV-seronegative. The CDR3 runs from the conserved cysteine through the conserved F or W. The D gene is left open where the match is weak. The listing skips clone size in some rows; elsewhere it reads once, few, many or a size class.

j_call: TRBJ2-7
v_call: TRBV15
d_call: .
clone_size: .
cdr3_nt: TGTGCCACCAGCACCCCAGGGGTGGTGACCTACGAGCAGTACTTC
cdr3_aa: CATSTPGVVTYEQYF

j_call: TRBJ1-1
v_call: TRBV5-1
d_call: TRBD1
clone_size: .
cdr3_nt: TGCGCCAGCAGCAGACAGGGGATAAGGACTGAAGCTTTCTTT
cdr3_aa: CASSRQGIRTEAFF

j_call: TRBJ2-3
v_call: TRBV27
d_call: TRBD1
clone_size: .
cdr3_nt: TGTGCCAGCACCCCTAGGGGGCTGGACAAGTACACAGATACGCAGTATTTT
cdr3_aa: CASTPRGLDKYTDTQYF

j_call: TRBJ2-1
v_call: TRBV10-3
d_call: TRBD2
clone_size: .
cdr3_nt: TGTGCCATCAGGGGGGGACTAGCGGGAAGGTACAATGAGCAGTTCTTC
cdr3_aa: CAIRGGLAGRYNEQFF

j_call: TRBJ2-7
v_call: TRBV11-2
d_call: TRBD2
clone_size: .
cdr3_nt: TGTGCCAGCAGCACAAGACTAGCGGGGGCCATATACGAGCAGTACTTC
cdr3_aa: CASSTRLAGAIYEQYF

j_call: TRBJ1-1
v_call: TRBV27
d_call: TRBD1
clone_size: few
cdr3_nt: TGTGCCAGCAGTTTGGGGGACAGGGTTTGGACTGAAGCTTTCTTT
cdr3_aa: CASSLGDRVWTEAFF

j_call: TRBJ2-1
v_call: TRBV10-2
d_call: .
clone_size: .
cdr3_nt: TGCGCCAGCAGCGTAGACAATGAGCAGTTCTTC
cdr3_aa: CASSVDNEQFF

j_call: TRBJ1-2
v_call: TRBV4-1
d_call: TRBD1
clone_size: .
cdr3_nt: TGCGCCAGCAGCCAAGGGACAGGGGGAGGCTACACCTTC
cdr3_aa: CASSQGTGGGYTF

j_call: TRBJ1-1
v_call: TRBV11-2
d_call: .
clone_size: few
cdr3_nt: TGTGCCAGCAGCCTACGATCCGGGACATCACGCACTGAAGCTTTCTTT
cdr3_aa: CASSLRSGTSRTEAFF

j_call: TRBJ2-7
v_call: TRBV9
d_call: TRBD1
clone_size: .
cdr3_nt: TGTGCCAGCAGCGTAGAGACAGGGCCCTCCTACGAGCAGTACTTC
cdr3_aa: CASSVETGPSYEQYF

j_call: TRBJ2-3
v_call: TRBV29-1
d_call: TRBD2
clone_size: .
cdr3_nt: TGCAGCGTTGAACCGAGCGGGGGAAGCACAGATACGCAGTATTTT
cdr3_aa: CSVEPSGGSTDTQYF

j_call: TRBJ2-1
v_call: TRBV14
d_call: .
clone_size: .
cdr3_nt: TGTGCCAGCAGCCTCCTGACGGGGAGACCCTACAATGAGCAGTTCTTC
cdr3_aa: CASSLLTGRPYNEQFF

j_call: TRBJ2-1
v_call: TRBV5-1
d_call: TRBD1
clone_size: .
cdr3_nt: TGCGCCAGCAGCACGACAGGGGAGCAGTTCTTC
cdr3_aa: CASSTTGEQFF

j_call: TRBJ1-5
v_call: TRBV5-8
d_call: TRBD1
clone_size: once
cdr3_nt: TGTGCCAGCAGCCGACTGGACAGGGCAAGCAATCAGCCCCAGCATTTT
cdr3_aa: CASSRLDRASNQPQHF

j_call: TRBJ2-1
v_call: TRBV7-2
d_call: TRBD2
clone_size: .
cdr3_nt: TGTGCCAGCAGCTTAAGAGCAATTGGGCCTAGCGGGAGCAATGAGCAGTTCTTC
cdr3_aa: CASSLRAIGPSGSNEQFF

j_call: TRBJ2-5
v_call: TRBV5-1
d_call: TRBD2
clone_size: .
cdr3_nt: TGCGCCAGCAGCTTTACTAGCGGGGATCAAGAGACCCAGTACTTC
cdr3_aa: CASSFTSGDQETQYF

j_call: TRBJ2-6
v_call: TRBV7-9
d_call: .
clone_size: once
cdr3_nt: TGTGCCAGCAGCTTAGGAGAATGGTCTGGGGCCAACGTCCTGACTTTC
cdr3_aa: CASSLGEWSGANVLTF

j_call: TRBJ1-1
v_call: TRBV4-1
d_call: .
clone_size: .
cdr3_nt: TGCGCCAGCAGCCCCTCCCACGACCAGGGATTCCCCCCCCTGAACACTGAAGCTTTCTTT
cdr3_aa: CASSPSHDQGFPPLNTEAFF

j_call: TRBJ2-1
v_call: TRBV27
d_call: .
clone_size: .
cdr3_nt: TGTGCCAGCAGTTTATCGGGACACGGGAATGAGCAGTTCTTC
cdr3_aa: CASSLSGHGNEQFF

j_call: TRBJ2-7
v_call: TRBV4-2
d_call: .
clone_size: .
cdr3_nt: TGTGCCAGCAGCCAAGAGTGGTCGGGAGCCTACGAGCAGTACTTC
cdr3_aa: CASSQEWSGAYEQYF

j_call: TRBJ1-2
v_call: TRBV30
d_call: .
clone_size: .
cdr3_nt: TGTGCCTGCCGCGAGACAGCTTATGGCTACACCTTC
cdr3_aa: CACRETAYGYTF

j_call: TRBJ2-6
v_call: TRBV7-6
d_call: .
clone_size: .
cdr3_nt: TGTGCCAGCAGCTTAACCCGAGGGGGGGCCTCTGGGGCCAACGTCCTGACTTTC
cdr3_aa: CASSLTRGGASGANVLTF

j_call: TRBJ1-2
v_call: TRBV14
d_call: .
clone_size: .
cdr3_nt: TGTGCCAGCAGCCAAACGGTCAGGCCCAAGAGCTACACCTTC
cdr3_aa: CASSQTVRPKSYTF

j_call: TRBJ1-1
v_call: TRBV9
d_call: .
clone_size: .
cdr3_nt: TGTGCCAGCAGCGTAGGGACCCAACAGGTTGAAGCTTTCTTT
cdr3_aa: CASSVGTQQVEAFF

j_call: TRBJ2-7
v_call: TRBV5-4
d_call: TRBD2
clone_size: once
cdr3_nt: TGTGCCAGCAGCTTGGGGAGGGAGGGGATTTCCTACGAGCAGTACTTC
cdr3_aa: CASSLGREGISYEQYF

j_call: TRBJ2-7
v_call: TRBV11-2
d_call: .
clone_size: .
cdr3_nt: TGTGCCAGCAGCTCGGACTATACCTACGAGCAGTACTTC
cdr3_aa: CASSSDYTYEQYF

j_call: TRBJ2-5
v_call: TRBV19
d_call: .
clone_size: .
cdr3_nt: TGTGCCAGTAGTGCCCTAGGGGCCATTGAGACCCAGTACTTC
cdr3_aa: CASSALGAIETQYF

j_call: TRBJ2-5
v_call: TRBV5-4
d_call: TRBD2
clone_size: .
cdr3_nt: TGTGCCAGCAGCTTGGGCGGGGGGCGGGAGGGCCCTAAGACCCAGTACTTC
cdr3_aa: CASSLGGGREGPKTQYF

j_call: TRBJ1-6
v_call: TRBV15
d_call: TRBD1
clone_size: .
cdr3_nt: TGTGCCACCAGCAAACCGGGACAGTATAATTCACCCCTCCACTTT
cdr3_aa: CATSKPGQYNSPLHF

j_call: TRBJ2-7
v_call: TRBV5-6
d_call: TRBD1
clone_size: .
cdr3_nt: TGTGCCAGCAGCGCGGCGCGGGACAGGGGAGACTACGAGCAGTACTTC
cdr3_aa: CASSAARDRGDYEQYF

j_call: TRBJ2-5
v_call: TRBV7-3
d_call: TRBD1
clone_size: .
cdr3_nt: TGTGCCAGCAGCCGGACAGGGGTTTTGGAGACCCAGTACTTC
cdr3_aa: CASSRTGVLETQYF

j_call: TRBJ2-1
v_call: TRBV9
d_call: TRBD2
clone_size: once
cdr3_nt: TGTGCCAGCAGCGTAGGGAGCGGGAGTACCGACAATGAGCAGTTCTTC
cdr3_aa: CASSVGSGSTDNEQFF

j_call: TRBJ2-7
v_call: TRBV28
d_call: .
clone_size: .
cdr3_nt: TGTGCCAGCAGTTTACGCCGACTTGAGCAGTACTTC
cdr3_aa: CASSLRRLEQYF

j_call: TRBJ2-1
v_call: TRBV7-3
d_call: .
clone_size: .
cdr3_nt: TGTGCCAGCAGCTTTCGCCCCGAGGGTTACAATGAGCAGTTCTTC
cdr3_aa: CASSFRPEGYNEQFF

j_call: TRBJ1-2
v_call: TRBV30
d_call: TRBD1
clone_size: .
cdr3_nt: TGTGCCTGGGGGGGACAGGGTATGGGCTACACCTTC
cdr3_aa: CAWGGQGMGYTF

j_call: TRBJ2-1
v_call: TRBV7-2
d_call: TRBD2
clone_size: .
cdr3_nt: TGTGCCAGCAGCTTAGTCGGGGGGGATTACAATGAGCAGTTCTTC
cdr3_aa: CASSLVGGDYNEQFF

j_call: TRBJ2-7
v_call: TRBV11-2
d_call: TRBD1
clone_size: once
cdr3_nt: TGTGCCAGCAGCTTATCGGGACAGGCCCACGAGCAGTACTTC
cdr3_aa: CASSLSGQAHEQYF

j_call: TRBJ2-3
v_call: TRBV4-1
d_call: TRBD2
clone_size: .
cdr3_nt: TGCGCCAGCAGCCAAGTCGTGGGGGAGGGACCAGATACGCAGTATTTT
cdr3_aa: CASSQVVGEGPDTQYF

j_call: TRBJ1-1
v_call: TRBV5-6
d_call: .
clone_size: few
cdr3_nt: TGTGCCAGCAGTTCCCCGAGGGGAGGTGAAGCTTTCTTT
cdr3_aa: CASSSPRGGEAFF

j_call: TRBJ2-1
v_call: TRBV19
d_call: TRBD2
clone_size: .
cdr3_nt: TGTGCCAGTAGTATACCCCGGGGACTAGCGGGAGTTTCCAATGAGCAGTTCTTC
cdr3_aa: CASSIPRGLAGVSNEQFF

j_call: TRBJ2-5
v_call: TRBV7-9
d_call: TRBD2
clone_size: .
cdr3_nt: TGTTCCAGCAGCTTAGGGCCTAGCGGGACTGGAAAGACCCAGTACTTC
cdr3_aa: CSSSLGPSGTGKTQYF

j_call: TRBJ2-3
v_call: TRBV9
d_call: .
clone_size: once
cdr3_nt: TGTGCCAGCAGCGCAGGGTGGAGCGCAGATACGCAGTATTTT
cdr3_aa: CASSAGWSADTQYF

j_call: TRBJ2-7
v_call: TRBV7-2
d_call: TRBD2
clone_size: .
cdr3_nt: TGTGCCAGCAGCTTAAGGCGGGAGTCCTCCTACGAGCAGTACTTC
cdr3_aa: CASSLRRESSYEQYF

j_call: TRBJ2-7
v_call: TRBV9
d_call: .
clone_size: once
cdr3_nt: TGTGCCAGCAGCGTAGGTCATGGGGGGGGCGGCGAGCAGTACTTC
cdr3_aa: CASSVGHGGGGEQYF

j_call: TRBJ1-1
v_call: TRBV11-2
d_call: TRBD1
clone_size: .
cdr3_nt: TGTGCCAGCCACGGACAGGGCACGCTTATGAACACTGAAGCTTTCTTT
cdr3_aa: CASHGQGTLMNTEAFF